What follows are 5 T cell receptor beta chains derived from one specimen sequenced in a study of T cells after posttransplantation cyclophosphamide. Assay used: immunoSEQ multiplex PCR; TCRdb lists only in-frame clones, some missing. The sample gives some 66,000 clones, 80% to 95% of which show up once; roughly 3% is in the top ten. The sequenced material came from PBMCs. These receptors were taken from a woman aged 25 to 39 in good health and a related stem cell transplant donor.

The rearrangement links TRBV6-7 to TRBJ1-4; D is undetermined. TRBV6-7 is flagged as an ORF with uncertain function. With 3 bases removed from V and 8 bases from J, the gap between germline ends came to 7 bases. This CDR3 spans 12 amino acids. CDR3 region: CASSYKREKLFF. The CDR3 bases are TGTGCCAGCAGTTATAAACGGGAAAAACTGTTTTTT.

The chain carries TRBV5-4 and TRBJ2-7; D remains ambiguous. V gave up 4 bases and J gave up 5 bases, with 19 bases separating them. CDR3 length: 15 amino acids. CDR1 and CDR2 from the germline V gene are SGHNT and YYREEE (reference sequence). CDR3 residues: CASSPSGSPYHEQYF. For the CDR3, the DNA is TGTGCCAGCAGCCCCTCGGGCTCCCCCTACCACGAGCAGTACTTC.

This sequence joins TRBV6-1 and TRBJ1-6; D might be TRBD1 (5 bases). Trimming took 2 bases from V and 10 from J, leaving 12 bases between them. CDR3 length: 14 residues. Germline assignment: CDR1 MNHNS and CDR2 SASEGT. The CDR3 DNA is TGTGCCAGCAGTGAACTGGGGGGATACTCACCCCTCCACTTT. Protein product: CASSELGGYSPLHF.

The genes are TRBV4-3 and TRBJ2-7; the D gene is possibly TRBD1 (6 bases). CDR1 and CDR2 from the germline V gene are LGHNA and YSLEER. CDR3 length: 15 residues. V was shortened by 0 bases and J by 2 bases, with 11 bases between the two germline ends. CDR3: CASSQEGQGTYEQYF. The CDR3 DNA sequence: TGCGCCAGCAGCCAAGAAGGGCAGGGGACCTACGAGCAGTACTTC.

J is TRBJ1-2 and V is TRBV29-1; D is unresolved. CDR3 size: 14 residues. Germline assignment: CDR1 SQVTM and CDR2 ANQGSEA. Trimming took off 3 bases at V and 6 bases at J, with 17 bases between the two ends. This CDR3 reads CSVDVGSGVDGYTF. The CDR3 DNA reads TGCAGCGTTGATGTGGGTTCAGGAGTTGATGGCTACACCTTC.